This paragraph reports one TCR beta chain. The data were obtained in a study of blood T cell repertoires in COVID-19. The CDR3 totals 17 residues. V lost 4 bases, J lost 0 bases, and 4 bases stayed unmatched. In germline, CDR1 is SGHDN, CDR2 FVKESK. The protocol was immunoSEQ multiplex PCR, while the TCRdb copy is restricted to in-frame clones and leaves out a portion. Of roughly 110,000 clones listed, 80% to 90% are singletons. The receptor's source is a man between 35 and 55 years old with acute or convalescent COVID-19. The chain links TRBV14 to TRBJ2-6; 9 nucleotides agree with TRBD1. What was sequenced was peripheral blood. The CDR3 sequence is CASSRTGAFSGANVLTF. CDR3 DNA: TGTGCCAGCAGCCGGACAGGGGCATTCTCTGGGGCCAACGTCCTGACTTTC. The variable domain in full, with the rest retrieved from reference TRBV14 and TRBJ2-6, is EAGVTQFPSHSVIEKGQTVTLRCDPISGHDNLYWYRRVMGKEIKFLLHFVKESKQDESGMPNNRFLAERTGGTYSTLKVQPAELEDSGVYFCASSRTGAFSGANVLTFGAGSRLTVL.